These 31 T cell receptor beta chains came from one sample sequenced in a study of shared clonotypes between healthy human individuals. Generated by immunoSEQ multiplex PCR, the TCRdb table keeps only in-frame clones and is missing some. The repertoire consists of approximately 2,000,000 clones, with less than 95% occurring once and the leading ten covering approximately 0.39%. The sample comprised naive CD4+ T cells from PBMCs. Noted subset: CD45RA+ positively selected. Every receptor here comes from a man younger than 35 in good health. Some clones in this sample may be carry-over from other donors' samples.

The chain carries TRBV5-1 and TRBJ2-7, with D perhaps matching TRBD1 (6 bases). The germline V gene encodes CDR1 SGHRS and CDR2 YFSETQ. This CDR3 is 13 amino acids long. Trimming removed 4 bases at V and 5 bases at J, with 13 bases between. CDR3 DNA sequence: TGCGCCAGCAGCCTTCAGGGGACGAACGAGCAGTACTTC. This codes for CASSLQGTNEQYF.

The V gene is TRBV2, the J gene TRBJ2-1; TRBD2 agrees at 10 bases. After removal of 4 bases from V and 12 bases from J, the junction contained 9 bases not matched to a gene. Germline-derived CDR1 and CDR2 are SNHLY and FYNNEI. CDR3 size: 14 residues. The CDR3 reads CASSAGTSARGQFF. DNA of the CDR3: TGTGCCAGCAGTGCCGGGACTAGCGCTCGGGGGCAGTTCTTC.

This rearrangement joins TRBV9 to TRBJ2-7; TRBD2 matches at 11 bases. In germline, CDR1 is SGDLS, CDR2 YYNGEE. The CDR3 has 14 residues. J was trimmed by 9 bases and V by 3 bases; bases with no gene match: 8. The CDR3 spells CASSATSGSSSQYF. Here the CDR3 DNA reads TGTGCCAGCAGCGCCACTAGCGGGAGCAGTTCGCAGTACTTC.

This clone was seen just once. The sample holds other DNA sequences that translate to the same CDR3. This chain uses TRBV9 with TRBJ2-7, with 8 bases lining up with TRBD1. Germline V gene data show CDR1 as SGDLS and CDR2 as YYNGEE. The CDR3 covers 15 residues. Trimming cost V 4 bases and J 0 bases; bases outside gene matches: 6. Written as DNA, the CDR3 is TGTGCCAGCAGCCCCAGACAGGGGTCCTCCTACGAGCAGTACTTC. Protein sequence: CASSPRQGSSYEQYF.

V gene TRBV11-2 combines with J gene TRBJ2-2; no clear D. Trimming took off 5 bases at V and 0 bases at J, with 16 bases between the two ends. Germline V CDR1 and CDR2: SGHAT, FQNNGV. CDR3 length: 17 amino acids. The CDR3 bases are TGTGCCAGCAGCGATACCTTTAGGCGGTCGAACACCGGGGAGCTGTTTTTT. It is translated as CASSDTFRRSNTGELFF.

The chain is built from TRBV28 and TRBJ2-1; 12 bases are a match to TRBD2. The CDR3 is 15 amino acids. Unmatched junction bases numbered 9, after V lost 5 bases and J lost 10 bases. Per the germline V gene, CDR1 is MDHEN and CDR2 is SYDVKM. DNA for the CDR3: TGTGCCAGCAGTCTACTAGCGGGAGGTGGTGGGGAGCAGTTCTTC. Translating it yields CASSLLAGGGGEQFF.

V usage is TRBV27 and J usage is TRBJ2-7; possibly TRBD2 for D (7 bases). Germline V CDR1 and CDR2: MNHEY, SMNVEV (reference sequence). This CDR3 is 15 amino acids long. Trimming removed 6 bases from V and 6 bases from J, with 21 bases in between. For the CDR3, the DNA is TGTGCCAGCAGACCTGAGTCGCGGGGGCGGGGCGAGCAGTACTTC. This sequence encodes CASRPESRGRGEQYF.

This chain links TRBV9 with TRBJ2-7; TRBD1 agrees at 9 bases. Germline-derived CDR1 and CDR2 are SGDLS and YYNGEE. Germline trimming cut 2 bases from V and 5 bases from J; bases unmatched to any gene: 8. CDR3 length equals 15 residues. Here the CDR3 DNA reads TGTGCCAGCAGCGTTACAGGGGGCCGCGTAGACGAGCAGTACTTC. Protein: CASSVTGGRVDEQYF.

This chain connects TRBV27 to TRBJ2-3; no definite D call. This CDR3 is built from 15 residues. Germline V CDR1 and CDR2: MNHEY, SMNVEV (reference sequence). V dropped 6 bases and J dropped 6 bases, with 19 bases sitting between them. CDR3 DNA: TGTGCCAGCAGAGGCCACGGACCTACACGGGATACGCAGTATTTT. It codes for CASRGHGPTRDTQYF.

The chain uses TRBV27 and TRBJ2-1; no definite D call. This CDR3 contains 16 residues. Germline assignment: CDR1 MNHEY and CDR2 SMNVEV (reference sequence). Trimming stripped 7 bases from V and 3 bases from J, with 19 bases between. The CDR3 DNA follows: TGTGCCAGCATCAACAAGGGAATGAGAAGCTACAATGAGCAGTTCTTC. It codes for CASINKGMRSYNEQFF.

The V gene is TRBV28, the J gene TRBJ2-7; D is possibly TRBD1 (6 bases). This CDR3 spans 14 amino acids. Germline V CDR1 and CDR2: MDHEN, SYDVKM. Trimming removed 8 bases at V and 4 bases at J, with 18 bases between. The CDR3 region is CASHDSGGGYEQYF. CDR3 sequence (DNA): TGTGCCAGCCACGATTCTGGGGGCGGGTACGAGCAGTACTTC.

The rearrangement joins TRBV5-1 to TRBJ2-7; D is perhaps TRBD2 (5 bases). This CDR3 has 14 residues. The ends were cut back, 4 bases at V and 2 bases at J, with 13 bases in the middle. Looked up from germline, CDR1 is SGHRS and CDR2 is YFSETQ. The CDR3 loop is CASSPDVGAYEQYF. In DNA, the CDR3 is TGCGCCAGCAGCCCCGACGTGGGAGCCTACGAGCAGTACTTC.

The V call is TRBV28, the J call TRBJ1-4; TRBD1 aligns across 7 bases. The CDR3 consists of 15 residues. V lost 5 bases and J lost 4; bases outside the gene matches: 7. Germline V gives CDR1 MDHEN, CDR2 SYDVKM. The CDR3 DNA reads as TGTGCCAGCAGTCCGGGGGACAGAGATAATGAAAAACTGTTTTTT. Translation gives CASSPGDRDNEKLFF.

The chain has TRBV7-8 and TRBJ1-2, with D perhaps matching TRBD1 (5 bases). Germline values: CDR1 SGHVS, CDR2 FQNEAQ. Trimming removed 4 bases from V and 6 bases from J, with 18 bases in between. There are 15 residues in the CDR3. The CDR3 bases are TGTGCCAGCAGCTCGGGTAGAGTAGGGGATCATGGCTACACCTTC. Translated, it gives CASSSGRVGDHGYTF.

The CDR3 spells CASSPYEGEYEKLFF. CDR3 sequence (DNA): TGCGCCAGCAGCCCATATGAGGGGGAGTATGAAAAACTGTTTTTT. The V gene is TRBV5-1, the J gene TRBJ1-4, with D possibly matching TRBD1 (6 bases). Germline V lookup: CDR1 SGHRS, CDR2 YFSETQ. Trimming shortened V by 4 bases and J by 6 bases, and 16 bases separated the two germline ends. CDR3 length: 15 residues. The full variable domain, with the rest looked up from reference TRBV5-1 and TRBJ1-4, is KAGVTQTPRYLIKTRGQQVTLSCSPISGHRSVSWYQQTPGQGLQFLFEYFSETQRNKGNFPGRFSGRQFSNSRSEMNVSTLELGDSALYLCASSPYEGEYEKLFFGSGTQLSVL.

The chain couples TRBV5-1 to TRBJ2-7; no definite D call. This CDR3 spans 13 amino acids. Germline loops: CDR1 SGHRS, CDR2 YFSETQ. The V end was cut by 6 bases, the J end by 0 bases, with 10 bases between. CDR3 sequence reads: CASNGDGSYEQYF. CDR3 nucleotide sequence: TGCGCCAGCAATGGGGATGGCTCCTACGAGCAGTACTTC.

The chain links TRBV19 to TRBJ2-3; tentative D call: TRBD1 (6 bases). Per the germline V gene, CDR1 is LNHDA and CDR2 is SQIVND (reference sequence). Trimming took off 1 base at V and 4 bases at J, with 12 bases between the two ends. The CDR3 spans 15 residues. CDR3 in DNA: TGTGCCAGTAGTATAGGCAGGGGCATACCAGATACGCAGTATTTT. This sequence encodes CASSIGRGIPDTQYF.

On this clone: The same CDR3 also results from other DNA sequences found in this sample. The V call is TRBV19, the J call TRBJ2-6, with D perhaps TRBD2 (5 bases). V gave up 4 bases and J gave up 0 bases, with 7 bases separating them. From germline, CDR1 is LNHDA and CDR2 SQIVND (reference sequence). The CDR3 extends over 15 amino acids. The CDR3 protein is CASSRGLSGANVLTF. For the CDR3, the DNA is TGTGCCAGTAGTAGAGGGCTCTCTGGGGCCAACGTCCTGACTTTC. Variable domain in full (rest from reference TRBV19 and TRBJ2-6): DGGITQSPKYLFRKEGQNVTLSCEQNLNHDAMYWYRQDPGQGLRLIYYSQIVNDFQKGDIAEGYSVSREKKESFPLTVTSAQKNPTAFYLCASSRGLSGANVLTFGAGSRLTVL.

The chain carries TRBV6-1 and TRBJ2-7; 9 bases line up with TRBD1. This CDR3 is built from 13 residues. Germline CDR1 is MNHNS and CDR2 is SASEGT. The CDR3 is CSSYGTGPYEQYF. The CDR3 DNA reads TGTTCCTCATACGGGACAGGGCCCTACGAGCAGTACTTC.

This clone was found once. The V and J genes are TRBV7-8 and TRBJ2-1; 10 bases map to TRBD1. Germline-derived CDR1 and CDR2 are SGHVS and FQNEAQ. J gave up 8 bases and V 5 bases, and 15 bases lay outside the gene matches. CDR3 size: 17 residues. CDR3 bases: TGTGCCAGCAGCCCAGACGATAGGACAGGGGGTTCAGATGAGCAGTTCTTC. Translation gives CASSPDDRTGGSDEQFF.

The V gene is TRBV6-5, the J gene TRBJ2-3, with 8 bases identical to TRBD1. The CDR3 is 15 amino acids. Trimming cost V 6 bases and J 1 base; bases outside gene matches: 6. Germline assignment: CDR1 MNHEY and CDR2 SVGAGI. The CDR3 loop reads CASRDRDYRTDTQYF. The CDR3 bases are TGTGCCAGCAGGGACAGGGATTATCGCACAGATACGCAGTATTTT.

In the case of this clone: Different DNA sequences within this sample yield the same CDR3. V and J are TRBV18 and TRBJ2-1; unclear D gene. Trimming stripped 6 bases from V and 5 bases from J, with 11 bases between. CDR1 is KGHSH, CDR2 LQKENI, per germline. CDR3 length equals 13 residues. As DNA, the CDR3 is TGTGCCAGCTCCCCTACATTGGACAATGAGCAGTTCTTC. Protein product: CASSPTLDNEQFF.

The chain employs TRBV2 and TRBJ1-4; the match to TRBD1 covers 8 bases. The CDR3 has 13 amino acids. J lost 8 bases, V lost 10 bases, and 9 bases had no gene match. Germline lookup yields CDR1 SNHLY and CDR2 FYNNEI. This CDR3 reads CATQGATREKLFF. The CDR3 DNA follows: TGTGCCACCCAGGGGGCTACCCGAGAAAAACTGTTTTTT.

The chain uses TRBV5-4 and TRBJ2-5, with 8 bases that match TRBD1. CDR1 and CDR2 (germline): SGHNT, YYREEE (reference sequence). Trimming took 3 bases from V and 6 from J; bases not matched to a gene: 10. This CDR3 spans 15 amino acids. The DNA of the CDR3 is TGTGCCAGCAGCTCCCGACAGGGGCTCGGAAAGACCCAGTACTTC. Residues: CASSSRQGLGKTQYF.

This clone was counted once. The chain carries TRBV14 and TRBJ2-3; D is ambiguous. The V end was cut by 2 bases, the J end by 2 bases, with 11 bases between. Germline lookup yields CDR1 SGHDN and CDR2 FVKESK. This CDR3 contains 15 residues. For the CDR3, the DNA is TGTGCCAGCAGCCAACAGAGGCAGCACACAGATACGCAGTATTTT. This encodes CASSQQRQHTDTQYF.

V gene TRBV9 combines with J gene TRBJ2-3; D not resolved. The CDR3 has 15 residues. Germline CDR1 and CDR2: SGDLS and YYNGEE. Deletions cut 0 bases from V and 2 bases from J, with 10 bases between. CDR3 in DNA: TGTGCCAGCAGCGTAGAGAGACTTATCACAGATACGCAGTATTTT. Amino acids: CASSVERLITDTQYF.

The chain employs TRBV5-1 and TRBJ1-2; possibly TRBD1 for D (6 bases). From germline, CDR1 is SGHRS and CDR2 YFSETQ. CDR3 length equals 15 residues. V dropped 0 bases and J dropped 6 bases, with 15 bases sitting between them. CDR3 coding DNA: TGCGCCAGCAGCTTGGACAGGGTCCGATCCGATGGCTACACCTTC. Its translation is CASSLDRVRSDGYTF.

V is TRBV7-8 and J is TRBJ1-2; TRBD1 matches at 9 bases. CDR3 size: 15 residues. With 4 bases clipped from V and 8 bases from J, the junction kept 11 bases outside the gene matches. Germline assignment: CDR1 SGHVS and CDR2 FQNEAQ. The chain's CDR3 is CASSSRPDRGGGYTF. CDR3 bases: TGTGCCAGCAGCTCGCGCCCGGACAGGGGCGGCGGCTACACCTTC.

The chain has TRBV7-7 and TRBJ2-5, with D unclear. Germline V gene sequence: CDR1 SSHAT, CDR2 FNYEAQ (reference sequence). CDR3 length equals 13 residues. V was trimmed by 1 base and J by 1 base, leaving 4 bases between them. The CDR3 DNA reads TGTGCCAGCAGCTTAGTCGGCCAAGAGACCCAGTACTTC. This sequence encodes CASSLVGQETQYF.

The chain combines TRBV18 with TRBJ1-2, with a tentative D call TRBD1 (6 bases). CDR3 length equals 15 residues. The V end was cut by 1 base, the J end by 2 bases, with 11 bases between. CDR1 is KGHSH and CDR2 is LQKENI in the germline V gene. CDR3 coding DNA: TGTGCCAGCTCACCACTCAGGACAGCCAACTATGGCTACACCTTC. It codes for CASSPLRTANYGYTF.

The chain is built from TRBV5-4 and TRBJ2-4; 7 nucleotides align to TRBD2. The CDR3 is made up of 11 amino acids. J lost 6 bases, V lost 10 bases, and 4 bases had no gene match. Germline V gives CDR1 SGHNT, CDR2 YYREEE (reference sequence). The CDR3 loop is CAAGDRNIQYF. For the CDR3, the DNA is TGTGCCGCGGGAGACAGAAACATTCAGTACTTC.